This T cell receptor beta chain was profiled in a study of blood T cell repertoires in COVID-19. This clone occurred once. The table came from immunoSEQ multiplex PCR; TCRdb's copy has only in-frame clones and leaves some out. The sample includes 200,000 to 250,000 clones, about 90% of them seen just once. Per the germline V gene, CDR1 is SGHTS and CDR2 is YDEGEE. Trimming took 4 bases from V and 1 from J; bases not matched to a gene: 4. The CDR3 has 14 amino acids. The J gene is TRBJ2-7, the V gene TRBV5-8; 8 bases are shared with TRBD1. The TCR comes from a woman between 50 and 59 years old in a cohort exposed to, infected with or recovered from COVID-19 (not recorded which). What was sequenced was PBMCs or T cells enriched from blood (not recorded which). The CDR3 coding sequence is TGTGCCAGCAGCAGAGGACAGGGATCCTACGAGCAGTACTTC. This gives the protein CASSRGQGSYEQYF.